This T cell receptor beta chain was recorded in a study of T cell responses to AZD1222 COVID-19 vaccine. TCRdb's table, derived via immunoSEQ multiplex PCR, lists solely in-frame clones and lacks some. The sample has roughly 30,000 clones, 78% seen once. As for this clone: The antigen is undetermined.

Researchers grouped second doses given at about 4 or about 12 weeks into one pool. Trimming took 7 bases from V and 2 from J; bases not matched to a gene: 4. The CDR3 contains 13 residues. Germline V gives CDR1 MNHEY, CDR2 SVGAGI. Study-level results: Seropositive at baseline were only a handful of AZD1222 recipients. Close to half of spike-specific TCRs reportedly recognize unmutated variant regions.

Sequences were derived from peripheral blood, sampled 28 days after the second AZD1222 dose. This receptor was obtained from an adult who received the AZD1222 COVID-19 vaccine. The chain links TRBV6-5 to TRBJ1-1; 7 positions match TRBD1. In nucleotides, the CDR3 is TGTGCCAGCAACAGGGGACCAAACACTGAAGCTTTCTTT. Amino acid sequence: CASNRGPNTEAFF.